The rows below give T cell receptor beta chains drawn from one sample of a study of beta chain features in type 1 diabetes. The protocol was immunoSEQ multiplex PCR, while the TCRdb copy is restricted to in-frame clones and leaves out a portion. The sample shows about 360,000 clones, 10% to 15% of them seen only once. The sequencing sample was made of naive CD4+ T cells from blood. These receptor sequences come from a man aged 18 to 35 in good health. The CDR3 runs from the conserved cysteine through the conserved F or W. D genes are given only for firm matches. Where a row states a size, it is once, few, many or the class of an expanded clone; other rows omit it.

TRBV2	-	few	TRBJ1-2	TGTGCCAGCAACCCGGACAGCTATGGCTACACCTTC	CASNPDSYGYTF
TRBV5-1	-	-	TRBJ1-1	TGCGCCAGCACCCTCGTCCGGGGGGGGAACACTGAAGCTTTCTTT	CASTLVRGGNTEAFF
TRBV5-4	-	-	TRBJ1-2	TGTGCCAGCAGCCCAGGACAGCCCGTATACCCTAACTATGGCTACACCTTC	CASSPGQPVYPNYGYTF
TRBV5-1	TRBD1	few	TRBJ2-2	TGCGCCAGCAGCTTTGGACAGGGGAACACCGGGGAGCTGTTTTTT	CASSFGQGNTGELFF
TRBV29-1	TRBD2	-	TRBJ2-1	TGCAGCGTTGAATGGGAGGGGAATTACAATGAGCAGTTCTTC	CSVEWEGNYNEQFF
TRBV7-2	TRBD1	few	TRBJ1-2	TGTGCCAGCACCCCTCAAACAGGGGGCTTCTATGGCTACACCTTC	CASTPQTGGFYGYTF
TRBV5-6	-	few	TRBJ1-1	TGTGCCAGCAGCTTGACTATAGGCACTGAAGCTTTCTTT	CASSLTIGTEAFF
TRBV7-2	TRBD2	-	TRBJ2-1	TGTGCCAGCAGCTTACTAGCGGGGCAGGGCGATGAGCAGTTCTTC	CASSLLAGQGDEQFF
TRBV28	-	few	TRBJ1-2	TGTGCCAGCAGGCAGGGAGGTTATGGCTACACCTTC	CASRQGGYGYTF
TRBV7-9	-	few	TRBJ2-3	TGTGCCAGCAGCTCCGTGCGGACAGATACGCAGTATTTT	CASSSVRTDTQYF
TRBV11-2	TRBD2	-	TRBJ2-2	TGTGCCAGCAGCCCGGGACTAGCTGGACGGGCCGGGGAGCTGTTTTTT	CASSPGLAGRAGELFF
TRBV28	TRBD1	-	TRBJ2-7	TGTGCCAGCAGCCTTGTGGGACAGGGGGCCGGATACGAGCAGTACTTC	CASSLVGQGAGYEQYF
TRBV2	-	-	TRBJ1-5	TGTGCCATCCGCCAGGGGACGTCGAATCAGCCCCAGCATTTT	CAIRQGTSNQPQHF
TRBV7-9	TRBD2	-	TRBJ2-7	TGTGCTTCGACTAGCGGGGGCTCCTACGAGCAGTACTTC	CASTSGGSYEQYF
TRBV12-2	-	-	TRBJ1-1	TGTGCAAGTCGCTTAGCGACTCCCCTAGGGGGCAGGGACACTGAAGCTTTCTTT	CASRLATPLGGRDTEAFF
TRBV7-3	-	-	TRBJ2-6	TGTGCCAGCAGCCGCTATTCTGGGGCCAACGTCCTGACTTTC	CASSRYSGANVLTF
TRBV18	-	few	TRBJ2-1	TGTGCCAGCTCAGGGAGAGGTAGCGGCGTGGCTGAGCAGTTCTTC	CASSGRGSGVAEQFF
TRBV30	-	-	TRBJ2-2	TGTGCCTGCGGTGTAGGCGGGATCTACACCGGGGAGCTGTTTTTT	CACGVGGIYTGELFF
TRBV2	-	few	TRBJ2-1	TGTGCCAGCAGAGAAGGGACTTACAATGAGCAGTTCTTC	CASREGTYNEQFF
TRBV7-9	-	-	TRBJ1-2	TGTGCCAGCAGCTTACAGCAGGGCCACTATGGCTACACCTTC	CASSLQQGHYGYTF
TRBV19	TRBD1	few	TRBJ2-7	TGTGCCAGTAGTTCTCGTAGGGGGCCGGGCGAGCAGTACTTC	CASSSRRGPGEQYF
TRBV6-5	-	-	TRBJ2-2	TGTGCCAGCAGTTATAGGGGCGCGAACACCGGGGAGCTGTTTTTT	CASSYRGANTGELFF
TRBV30	-	-	TRBJ1-5	TGTGCCTGGAGTTACCCTGCCCGGGGAAGCAATCAGCCCCAGCATTTT	CAWSYPARGSNQPQHF
TRBV5-1	TRBD2	few	TRBJ2-5	TGCGCCAGCAGCCCCGAGCGGGGGGGAAGGGAGACCCAGTACTTC	CASSPERGGRETQYF
TRBV10-3	TRBD2	-	TRBJ2-3	TGTGCCATCAGCGGACTAGCGGGGACCGTCACAGATACGCAGTATTTT	CAISGLAGTVTDTQYF
TRBV18	TRBD1	-	TRBJ2-7	TGTGCCAGCTCAACATTAGCCGGGACAGGGGGCTACGAGCAGTACTTC	CASSTLAGTGGYEQYF